Following are 3 T cell receptor beta chains from one sample sequenced in a study of blood T cell repertoires in COVID-19. Profiling relied on immunoSEQ multiplex PCR, and the TCRdb table lists in-frame clones only, not all of them. The top ten clones hold 18% of a sample with 200,000 to 250,000 clones, 70% to 90% of them seen once. Source material: peripheral blood. The receptor set was obtained from a man aged 50 to 60 with COVID-19, enrolled during active disease.

The CDR3 region has the DNA TGCGCCAGCAGCCAAGATCGGATGCTCGGTGGAGCAACTAATGAAAAACTGTTTTTT. Protein product: CASSQDRMLGGATNEKLFF. The J gene is TRBJ1-4, the V gene TRBV4-3; D remains unclear. Trimming removed 0 bases from V and 0 bases from J, with 17 bases in between. Germline-derived CDR1 and CDR2 are LGHNA and YSLEER. The length of the CDR3 is 19 residues.

This clone was picked up a small number of times. The rearrangement links TRBV12-5 to TRBJ2-7, with 9 bases fitting TRBD1. This CDR3 contains 13 residues. Per the germline V gene, CDR1 is LGHNT and CDR2 is FRNRAP. Trimming cost V 7 bases and J 7 bases; bases outside gene matches: 8. This chain's CDR3 is CASARTGVGEQYF. In DNA form, the CDR3 reads TGTGCTAGTGCACGGACAGGGGTTGGAGAGCAGTACTTC.

The V gene is TRBV27, the J gene TRBJ2-7; D is perhaps TRBD2 (5 bases). The V end was cut by 4 bases, the J end by 0 bases, with 10 bases between. The CDR3 is 14 residues long. CDR1 is MNHEY and CDR2 is SMNVEV in the germline V gene (reference sequence). The CDR3 is CASSYKRDSYEQYF. The CDR3 DNA is TGTGCCAGCAGTTATAAGAGGGACTCCTACGAGCAGTACTTC.